Presented here are 21 T cell receptor beta chains from one specimen sequenced in a study of T cell clonotyping in hematopoietic cell transplantation. TCRdb's copy holds only in-frame clones and misses some; the assay was immunoSEQ multiplex PCR. The table includes 16,000 or so clones, 70% to 75% detected once. The sample consisted of peripheral blood mononuclear cells. The receptors come from a woman in her sixties or seventies in good health. Some clones in this sample may be carry-over from other donors' samples.

The chain couples TRBV6-5 to TRBJ2-3; TRBD2 might be the D (5 bases). The length of the CDR3 is 14 residues. CDR1 and CDR2 (germline): MNHEY, SVGAGI. Trimming pared 3 bases from V and 1 base from J, leaving 8 bases between. The CDR3 reads CASSYLEGTDTQYF. CDR3 bases: TGTGCCAGCAGTTATCTGGAGGGCACAGATACGCAGTATTTT.

The rearrangement links TRBV30 to TRBJ2-7; D may correspond to TRBD1 or TRBD2 (5 bases each). V was pared by 4 bases and J by 7 bases, with 14 bases between. The CDR3 covers 12 residues. Germline loops: CDR1 GTSNPN, CDR2 SVGIG (reference sequence). In DNA form, the CDR3 reads TGTGCCTGGACCCGGGACGCCGGGGAGCAGTACTTC. Its translation: CAWTRDAGEQYF.

This chain uses TRBV6-1 with TRBJ1-1; no firm D call. Germline loops: CDR1 MNHNS, CDR2 SASEGT. CDR3 length equals 14 residues. V lost 7 bases and J lost 4, with 16 bases in between. CDR3 protein: CASTLVGSGTEAFF. Written as DNA, the CDR3 is TGTGCCAGCACCCTGGTAGGGTCCGGCACTGAAGCTTTCTTT.

CDR3 sequence reads: CASNRGSTDTQYF. The CDR3 DNA reads TGTGCCAGCAATAGGGGGAGCACAGATACGCAGTATTTT. The gene calls are TRBV4-2 and TRBJ2-3; maybe TRBD1 (6 bases). This CDR3 comprises 13 residues. Trimming shortened V by 7 bases and J by 0 bases, and 8 bases separated the two germline ends. Germline CDR1 is LGHNA and CDR2 is YNFKEQ.

The CDR3 bases are TGTGCCAGCAGGACAGGGACCCTGATACACGAGCAGTACTTC. It is translated as CASRTGTLIHEQYF. V is TRBV28 and J is TRBJ2-7, with TRBD1 identical over 7 bases. Trimming cost V 6 bases and J 5 bases; bases outside gene matches: 10. The CDR3 sequence is 14 residues long. Germline CDR1 reads MDHEN; CDR2 reads SYDVKM.

The chain uses TRBV30 and TRBJ2-7; D might be TRBD1 or TRBD2, each matching 5 bases. CDR1 is GTSNPN and CDR2 is SVGIG in the germline V gene (reference sequence). The CDR3 sequence is 14 residues long. The germline V and J ends were trimmed by 4 bases and 6 bases, with 19 bases remaining between them. CDR3 nucleotide sequence: TGTGCCTGGACCATCGGGACCTGGAATCGCGAGCAGTACTTC. This encodes CAWTIGTWNREQYF.

The chain combines TRBV28 with TRBJ2-1; 15 bases fit TRBD2. Losses at the gene ends were 5 bases for V and 7 bases for J; bases not matched to a gene: 9. CDR1 MDHEN and CDR2 SYDVKM come from the germline V gene. The CDR3 consists of 17 residues. This CDR3 is CASSISGTSGRTNEQFF. CDR3 DNA: TGTGCCAGCAGTATCTCCGGGACTAGCGGGAGGACTAATGAGCAGTTCTTC. Combining the CDR3 with reference TRBV28 and TRBJ2-1 gives the whole variable domain DVKVTQSSRYLVKRTGEKVFLECVQDMDHENMFWYRQDPGLGLRLIYFSYDVKMKEKGDIPEGYSVSREKKERFSLILESASTNQTSMYLCASSISGTSGRTNEQFFGPGTRLTVL.

The genes are TRBV4-1 and TRBJ2-7; D might be TRBD1 (6 bases). The CDR3 is 14 residues long. The germline V gene encodes CDR1 MGHRA and CDR2 YSYEKL. Trimming left V 2 bases short and J 3 bases short, with 11 bases between. CDR3 sequence: CASSQPGQHYEQYF. The DNA of the CDR3 is TGCGCCAGCAGCCAACCAGGACAGCACTACGAGCAGTACTTC.

Comment on this clone: The conserved closing phenylalanine or tryptophan is absent in this CDR3, likely reflecting a read error. Because the CDR3's place on the DNA is in doubt, the DNA is left out and the CDR3 is given as listed by TCRdb. The CDR3 loop is CASNRGGL. The chain combines TRBV9 with TRBJ2-7; the table's D call TRBD1 went unverified against the DNA. Both ends counted, the CDR3 spans 8 residues. The germline V gene has CDR1 SGDLS and CDR2 YYNGEE.

This clone was seen a handful of times. V usage is TRBV20-1 and J usage is TRBJ2-7; D unresolved. From germline, CDR1 is DFQATT and CDR2 SNEGSKA (reference sequence). V lost 3 bases, J lost 4 bases, and 4 bases lay in between. The CDR3 is 10 amino acids. The CDR3: CSASKYEQYF. CDR3 sequence (DNA): TGCAGTGCTAGCAAATACGAGCAGTACTTC.

This chain uses TRBV15 with TRBJ2-7; tentative D call: TRBD2 (5 bases). This CDR3 contains 14 residues. V was pared by 3 bases and J by 4 bases, with 13 bases between. CDR1 is LNHNV, CDR2 YYDKDF, per germline (reference sequence). The CDR3 region is CATSRGDGDYEQYF. The DNA for the CDR3 is TGTGCCACCAGCAGGGGAGACGGGGATTACGAGCAGTACTTC.

This clone was seen once. The chain recombines TRBV28 with TRBJ1-4, with D unclear. The V end was cut by 5 bases, the J end by 4 bases, with 17 bases between. Germline CDR1 and CDR2: MDHEN and SYDVKM. This CDR3 spans 16 amino acids. In DNA, the CDR3 is TGTGCCAGCAGTCGAACGGACGCTGGGGTTAATGAAAAACTGTTTTTT. This codes for CASSRTDAGVNEKLFF.

This chain uses TRBV5-4 with TRBJ2-4, with 7 positions matching TRBD2. The CDR3 spans 13 residues. Looked up from germline, CDR1 is SGHNT and CDR2 is YYREEE (reference sequence). Unmatched junction bases numbered 7, after V lost 0 bases and J lost 13 bases. For the CDR3, the DNA is TGTGCCAGCAGCTTGGATGCTAGCGGTCGCCAGTACTTC. Its protein product is CASSLDASGRQYF. The full variable domain, rest sourced from reference TRBV5-4 and TRBJ2-4, is ETGVTQSPTHLIKTRGQQVTLRCSSQSGHNTVSWYQQALGQGPQFIFQYYREEENGRGNFPPRFSGLQFPNYSSELNVNALELDDSALYLCASSLDASGRQYFGAGTRLSVL.

This clone has more than one count but fewer than ten. The chain couples TRBV5-4 to TRBJ1-2; no reliable D call. Germline V gives CDR1 SGHNT, CDR2 YYREEE (reference sequence). This CDR3 contains 13 residues. V dropped 0 bases and J dropped 8 bases, with 11 bases sitting between them. CDR3: CASSLGQWEGYTF. Here the CDR3 DNA reads TGTGCCAGCAGCTTGGGGCAGTGGGAAGGCTACACCTTC.

CDR3 sequence (DNA): TGCGCCAGCAGCTCGGTTCGGACAAACACAGATACGCAGTATTTT. This translates into CASSSVRTNTDTQYF. The gene calls are TRBV5-1 and TRBJ2-3, with D maybe TRBD1 (5 bases). This CDR3 has 15 amino acids. Trimming cost V 3 bases and J 2 bases, with 13 bases left between them. The germline V gene has CDR1 SGHRS and CDR2 YFSETQ.

J is TRBJ1-1 and V is TRBV28, with D maybe TRBD1 (5 bases). CDR1 and CDR2 from the germline V gene are MDHEN and SYDVKM. The CDR3 spans 14 residues. Trimming removed 4 bases at V and 3 bases at J, with 12 bases between. CDR3 DNA: TGTGCCAGCAGTTCGACAGTAGGGGACACTGAAGCTTTCTTT. Translated: CASSSTVGDTEAFF.

This chain links TRBV9 with TRBJ1-1, with D uncertain. Germline loops: CDR1 SGDLS, CDR2 YYNGEE. There are 14 residues in the CDR3. Between the trimmed V and J ends, which lost 6 bases and 7 bases, there was a span of 19 bases. CDR3 coding DNA: TGTGCCAGCAACGAACCGGGCCCCGGTGGTGAAGCTTTCTTT. Translated, it gives CASNEPGPGGEAFF.

The genes are TRBV14 and TRBJ2-7; D not certain. Trimming removed 3 bases from V and 10 bases from J, with 10 bases in between. CDR3 size: 11 residues. Germline V CDR1 and CDR2: SGHDN, FVKESK. The CDR3 sequence is CASSQGRSQYF. The CDR3 DNA is TGTGCCAGCAGCCAGGGCCGATCTCAGTACTTC.

The chain joins TRBV30 to TRBJ1-4; tentative D call: TRBD1 (6 bases). The CDR3 is 14 residues long. Trimming took 5 bases from V and 6 from J, leaving 16 bases between them. Germline V gene data show CDR1 as GTSNPN and CDR2 as SVGIG (reference sequence). The CDR3 sequence: CAWGTGFRDEKLFF. The CDR3 DNA sequence: TGTGCCTGGGGTACAGGGTTCCGGGATGAAAAACTGTTTTTT.

In the case of this clone: The germline gene is not matched at one end of the junction; a read error may be the cause. The chain carries TRBV7-7 and TRBJ2-2; D is perhaps TRBD1 (6 bases). Per germline, CDR1 SSHAT and CDR2 FNYEAQ (reference sequence). This CDR3 has 14 residues. CDR3 amino acids: CASSLQGITGELFF. CDR3 sequence (DNA): TGTGCTAGCAGCTTACAGGGAATCACCGGGGAGCTGTTTTTT.

This clone showed up just a few times. Other DNA sequences within the sample encode an identical CDR3. The chain is built from TRBV30 and TRBJ2-7; D is undetermined. V lost 0 bases to trimming and J lost 1 base, with 4 bases between them. In germline, CDR1 is GTSNPN, CDR2 SVGIG (reference sequence). This CDR3 has 12 amino acids. CDR3 sequence: CAWSVSSYEQYF. In nucleotides, the CDR3 is TGTGCCTGGAGTGTGTCGTCCTACGAGCAGTACTTC.